A selection of T cell receptor beta chains follows, all from one sample in a study of cytomegalovirus exposure and HLA in healthy donors. The table came from immunoSEQ multiplex PCR; TCRdb's copy has only in-frame clones and leaves some out. The table lists roughly 110,000 clones, around 77% of them singletons. The sequenced material came from PBMCs. The receptors come from a woman aged 30 to 39 in good health and CMV-seropositive. The CDR3 runs from the conserved cysteine through the conserved F or W. A D gene is named only where the DNA matches it firmly. A row's size may be missing; if present it is once, few, many or a size class.

V gene: TRBV7-9; J gene: TRBJ2-5; D gene: -; clone size: -; CDR3 DNA: TGTGCCAGCAGCCGACAGGGAGGTAACCAAGAGACCCAGTACTTC; CDR3 protein: CASSRQGGNQETQYF
V gene: TRBV5-6; J gene: TRBJ2-7; D gene: -; clone size: -; CDR3 DNA: TGTGCCAGCAGCTTCGGGTTCACCTACGAGCAGTACTTC; CDR3 protein: CASSFGFTYEQYF
V gene: TRBV10-2; J gene: TRBJ1-3; D gene: -; clone size: -; CDR3 DNA: TGCGCCAGCATCCAGGGTTCTTTCTCTGGAAACACCATATATTTT; CDR3 protein: CASIQGSFSGNTIYF
V gene: TRBV30; J gene: TRBJ2-2; D gene: -; clone size: -; CDR3 DNA: TGTGCCTGGAGGAGGACCGGGGAGCTGTTTTTT; CDR3 protein: CAWRRTGELFF
V gene: TRBV30; J gene: TRBJ2-4; D gene: TRBD2; clone size: -; CDR3 DNA: TGTGCCTGGAGTGTACGCGGGGGAAACATTCAGTACTTC; CDR3 protein: CAWSVRGGNIQYF
V gene: TRBV9; J gene: TRBJ2-3; D gene: -; clone size: -; CDR3 DNA: TGTGCCAGCAGCGTAGGTAGCGGCCCCGGTACGCAGTATTTT; CDR3 protein: CASSVGSGPGTQYF
V gene: TRBV19; J gene: TRBJ2-6; D gene: TRBD1; clone size: -; CDR3 DNA: TGTGCCGTCGGACAGGGGAACGGGGCCAACGTCCTGACTTTC; CDR3 protein: CAVGQGNGANVLTF
V gene: TRBV10-3; J gene: TRBJ1-1; D gene: -; clone size: -; CDR3 DNA: TGTGCCATCACTCCTTCGAGCCAGAACACTGAAGCTTTCTTT; CDR3 protein: CAITPSSQNTEAFF
V gene: TRBV5-1; J gene: TRBJ2-1; D gene: TRBD1; clone size: -; CDR3 DNA: TGCGCCAGCAGCACTGGGACAGGGGAAGGTGAGCAGTTCTTC; CDR3 protein: CASSTGTGEGEQFF
V gene: TRBV27; J gene: TRBJ1-1; D gene: TRBD1; clone size: few; CDR3 DNA: TGTGCCAGCAGTTTAGGCAGGGGGACTGAAGCTTTCTTT; CDR3 protein: CASSLGRGTEAFF
V gene: TRBV5-5; J gene: TRBJ1-2; D gene: -; clone size: -; CDR3 DNA: TGTGCCAGCAGCTTGGCACAGGGCAATGCCTATGGCTACACCTTC; CDR3 protein: CASSLAQGNAYGYTF
V gene: TRBV29-1; J gene: TRBJ2-5; D gene: -; clone size: few; CDR3 DNA: TGCAGCGTTGCGGAGGAGGCTTGGGAGACCCAGTACTTC; CDR3 protein: CSVAEEAWETQYF
V gene: TRBV9; J gene: TRBJ2-3; D gene: -; clone size: -; CDR3 DNA: TGTGCCAGCAGCGTAGCCAGGGCTGCAGATACGCAGTATTTT; CDR3 protein: CASSVARAADTQYF
V gene: TRBV28; J gene: TRBJ2-1; D gene: -; clone size: -; CDR3 DNA: TGTGCCAGCAGTTACAGCTTCAATGAGCAGTTCTTC; CDR3 protein: CASSYSFNEQFF
V gene: TRBV2; J gene: TRBJ2-5; D gene: TRBD1; clone size: few; CDR3 DNA: TGTGCCAGCACGAGCATCGGGACAGGGGGAGAGACCCAGTACTTC; CDR3 protein: CASTSIGTGGETQYF
V gene: TRBV5-6; J gene: TRBJ1-3; D gene: -; clone size: -; CDR3 DNA: TGTGCCAGCAGCTCAACGACGGGGTGGACTGGAAACACCATATATTTT; CDR3 protein: CASSSTTGWTGNTIYF
V gene: TRBV6-1; J gene: TRBJ2-7; D gene: -; clone size: -; CDR3 DNA: TGTGCCAGCAGTACCAGCGCAGACTCCTACGAGCAGTACTTC; CDR3 protein: CASSTSADSYEQYF
V gene: TRBV4-1; J gene: TRBJ2-2; D gene: -; clone size: few; CDR3 DNA: TGCGCCAGCAGCCCCCTTACTAGCGGGGAGCTGTTTTTT; CDR3 protein: CASSPLTSGELFF
V gene: TRBV5-4; J gene: TRBJ2-1; D gene: -; clone size: -; CDR3 DNA: TGTGCCAGCAGTGACCCCCCGGGGAATGAGCAGTTCTTC; CDR3 protein: CASSDPPGNEQFF
V gene: TRBV7-9; J gene: TRBJ2-1; D gene: -; clone size: -; CDR3 DNA: TGTGCCAGCAGCCCTCCAGGGGATGAGCAGTTCTTC; CDR3 protein: CASSPPGDEQFF
V gene: TRBV12-5; J gene: TRBJ1-5; D gene: -; clone size: -; CDR3 DNA: TGTGCTAGTGTCTATCAGCCCCAGCATTTT; CDR3 protein: CASVYQPQHF
V gene: TRBV13; J gene: TRBJ1-1; D gene: -; clone size: -; CDR3 DNA: TGTGCCAGCAGCTTCGCGGGACTGACCAACACTGAAGCTTTCTTT; CDR3 protein: CASSFAGLTNTEAFF
V gene: TRBV9; J gene: TRBJ2-2; D gene: -; clone size: -; CDR3 DNA: TGTGCCAGCAGCCCACCCGACAGGAACACCGGGGAGCTGTTTTTT; CDR3 protein: CASSPPDRNTGELFF
V gene: TRBV7-2; J gene: TRBJ1-3; D gene: -; clone size: few; CDR3 DNA: TGTGCCAGCAGCCCTAGGATGAGCTCTGGAAACACCATATATTTT; CDR3 protein: CASSPRMSSGNTIYF
V gene: TRBV9; J gene: TRBJ2-2; D gene: TRBD2; clone size: -; CDR3 DNA: TGTGCCAGCAGCGTAGTGCTAGCGGGAGGGAACACCGGGGAGCTGTTTTTT; CDR3 protein: CASSVVLAGGNTGELFF
V gene: TRBV5-4; J gene: TRBJ2-5; D gene: -; clone size: -; CDR3 DNA: TGTGCCAGCAGCCCAGACAGCCTCCAAGAGACCCAGTACTTC; CDR3 protein: CASSPDSLQETQYF
V gene: TRBV6-5; J gene: TRBJ1-4; D gene: -; clone size: few; CDR3 DNA: TGTGCCAGCAGTCGCTCAGGGGTACCGGAAAAACTGTTTTTT; CDR3 protein: CASSRSGVPEKLFF
V gene: TRBV9; J gene: TRBJ2-7; D gene: -; clone size: -; CDR3 DNA: TGTGCCAGCAGCGCACCCCCGGGGAGCTACGAGCAGTACTTC; CDR3 protein: CASSAPPGSYEQYF
V gene: TRBV11-3; J gene: TRBJ2-1; D gene: TRBD1; clone size: once; CDR3 DNA: TGTGCCAGCAGCTTTGGGACAGGGTACAACAATGAGCAGTTCTTC; CDR3 protein: CASSFGTGYNNEQFF
V gene: TRBV19; J gene: TRBJ2-7; D gene: -; clone size: -; CDR3 DNA: TGTGCCAGTAGTATAGACGCAGGCCCCTACGAGCAGTACTTC; CDR3 protein: CASSIDAGPYEQYF
V gene: TRBV19; J gene: TRBJ1-1; D gene: -; clone size: -; CDR3 DNA: TGTGCCAGTAGTATCGTGAACACTGAAGCTTTCTTT; CDR3 protein: CASSIVNTEAFF
V gene: TRBV5-1; J gene: TRBJ2-7; D gene: TRBD2; clone size: once; CDR3 DNA: TGCGCCAGCAGCTCGACTAGCGGGAGCTCCTACGAGCAGTACTTC; CDR3 protein: CASSSTSGSSYEQYF
V gene: TRBV10-3; J gene: TRBJ2-5; D gene: -; clone size: -; CDR3 DNA: TGTGCCATCAGTGAGACAGGGACCCCCCAAGAGACCCAGTACTTC; CDR3 protein: CAISETGTPQETQYF
V gene: TRBV2; J gene: TRBJ1-4; D gene: TRBD1; clone size: -; CDR3 DNA: TGTGCCAGCAGGGAAGGTACAGGGGCGGGGGAAAAACTGTTTTTT; CDR3 protein: CASREGTGAGEKLFF
V gene: TRBV6-6; J gene: TRBJ1-1; D gene: TRBD1; clone size: -; CDR3 DNA: TGTGCCAGCAGTGCGCCGGGACAGGGGGCATCTGAAGCTTTCTTT; CDR3 protein: CASSAPGQGASEAFF
V gene: TRBV19; J gene: TRBJ2-7; D gene: -; clone size: once; CDR3 DNA: TGTGCCAGTAGTATAGACTCGCGGGGACTCTACGAGCAGTACTTC; CDR3 protein: CASSIDSRGLYEQYF
V gene: TRBV30; J gene: TRBJ2-7; D gene: -; clone size: few; CDR3 DNA: TGTGCCTGTGACAGGTCGCCCTACGAGCAGTACTTC; CDR3 protein: CACDRSPYEQYF
V gene: TRBV23-1; J gene: TRBJ2-5; D gene: TRBD2; clone size: -; CDR3 DNA: TGCGCCAGCAGGAGACGGGAGGGCCCAGGTGAGACCCAGTACTTC; CDR3 protein: CASRRREGPGETQYF
V gene: TRBV11-3; J gene: TRBJ1-1; D gene: -; clone size: -; CDR3 DNA: TGTGCCAGCAGCGGGAGGATGAACACTGAAGCTTTCTTT; CDR3 protein: CASSGRMNTEAFF
V gene: TRBV28; J gene: TRBJ2-3; D gene: TRBD2; clone size: -; CDR3 DNA: TGTGCCAGCACAACCACCCAACTAGCGGGGGAGTTGGGGAGCGCAGATACGCAGTATTTT; CDR3 protein: CASTTTQLAGELGSADTQYF
V gene: TRBV19; J gene: TRBJ1-2; D gene: TRBD1; clone size: -; CDR3 DNA: TGTGCCAGTACTGACAGGGGAGGCTACACCTTC; CDR3 protein: CASTDRGGYTF
V gene: TRBV6-1; J gene: TRBJ2-2; D gene: -; clone size: -; CDR3 DNA: TGTGCCAGCAATGCAGCCTCGAACACCGGGGAGCTGTTTTTT; CDR3 protein: CASNAASNTGELFF
V gene: TRBV6-5; J gene: TRBJ1-2; D gene: -; clone size: -; CDR3 DNA: TGTGCCAGCCTGAACGCCCCCGGACAGAACTATGGCTACACCTTC; CDR3 protein: CASLNAPGQNYGYTF
V gene: TRBV5-1; J gene: TRBJ1-4; D gene: -; clone size: -; CDR3 DNA: TGCGCCAGCAGCTTGGGGACAGCACCAACTAATGAAAAACTGTTTTTT; CDR3 protein: CASSLGTAPTNEKLFF
V gene: TRBV29-1; J gene: TRBJ1-1; D gene: -; clone size: -; CDR3 DNA: TGCAGCGTTGATTTCGTCGCAGGTGAGAACACTGAAGCTTTCTTT; CDR3 protein: CSVDFVAGENTEAFF
V gene: TRBV5-6; J gene: TRBJ2-7; D gene: -; clone size: few; CDR3 DNA: TGTGCCAGCAGCTTGAAAGAAAACTCCTACGAGCAGTACTTC; CDR3 protein: CASSLKENSYEQYF
V gene: TRBV27; J gene: TRBJ1-2; D gene: -; clone size: -; CDR3 DNA: TGTGCCAGCAGGGACATGATTATGGGCTACACCTTC; CDR3 protein: CASRDMIMGYTF
V gene: TRBV5-6; J gene: TRBJ2-1; D gene: TRBD2; clone size: -; CDR3 DNA: TGTGCCAGCAGCTTTTCCGGGACTAGATACAATGAGCAGTTCTTC; CDR3 protein: CASSFSGTRYNEQFF
V gene: TRBV5-1; J gene: TRBJ2-5; D gene: TRBD1; clone size: -; CDR3 DNA: TGCGCCAGCAGCTTCCCTAACCCAGGGGGCAGGGAGACCCAGTACTTC; CDR3 protein: CASSFPNPGGRETQYF
V gene: TRBV19; J gene: TRBJ1-2; D gene: -; clone size: -; CDR3 DNA: TGTGCCAGCTCCCTGGGAGTCGGAGATGGCTACACCTTC; CDR3 protein: CASSLGVGDGYTF
V gene: TRBV4-1; J gene: TRBJ1-4; D gene: -; clone size: -; CDR3 DNA: TGCGCCAGCAGCCAAGTAGGGGGAGATGAAAAACTGTTTTTT; CDR3 protein: CASSQVGGDEKLFF